These 20 T cell receptor beta chains originate from one sample sequenced in a study of somatic mutations in cytotoxic T cells in rheumatoid arthritis. TCRdb's copy holds only in-frame clones and misses some; the assay was immunoSEQ multiplex PCR. Altogether 15,000 or so clones are present, around 70% being singletons, with the ten largest covering 25% to 30%. The sample taken for sequencing was CD8+ T cells sorted from blood. These TCRs come from an adult with rheumatoid arthritis.

This chain links TRBV6-1 with TRBJ1-1; a possible D gene is TRBD1 (6 bases). The V end lost 1 base, the J end lost 2 bases, and 14 bases lay between the germline ends. This CDR3 region has 16 residues. Germline V CDR1 and CDR2: MNHNS, SASEGT. For the CDR3, the DNA is TGTGCCAGCAGTGAAGAATGGGGACAACTTAACACTGAAGCTTTCTTT. Protein product: CASSEEWGQLNTEAFF.

This clone is medium-sized by share. The chain couples TRBV19 to TRBJ2-1; 13 bases line up with TRBD2. The V gene end was trimmed by 6 bases and the J gene end by 2 bases; junction bases not matched to a gene: 1. CDR1 is LNHDA and CDR2 is SQIVND in the germline V gene (reference sequence). The CDR3 sequence is 15 residues long. The chain's CDR3 is CASSGTSGAYNEQFF. In nucleotides, the CDR3 is TGTGCCAGTAGCGGGACTAGCGGGGCCTACAATGAGCAGTTCTTC.

The gene calls are TRBV6-1 and TRBJ1-1, with D perhaps matching TRBD1 (5 bases). The CDR3 covers 14 residues. Germline CDR1 MNHNS, CDR2 SASEGT. V lost 2 bases and J 2 bases, leaving 9 bases between the germline ends. CDR3 coding DNA: TGTGCCAGCAGTGAATGGGGGAGTAACACTGAAGCTTTCTTT. It codes for CASSEWGSNTEAFF.

This chain connects TRBV9 to TRBJ1-4; D ambiguous. Germline V lookup: CDR1 SGDLS, CDR2 YYNGEE. Trimming cost V 4 bases and J 7 bases, with 11 bases left between them. The CDR3 covers 13 residues. Here the CDR3 reads CASSQKTGEKLFF. The CDR3 DNA is TGTGCCAGCAGCCAAAAGACGGGTGAAAAACTGTTTTTT.

V and J are TRBV19 and TRBJ2-7; the D is unclear. CDR3 length: 11 residues. Germline CDR1 is LNHDA and CDR2 is SQIVND (reference sequence). The germline V and J ends were trimmed by 7 bases and 0 bases, with 4 bases remaining between them. CDR3 residues: CASMDSYEQYF. The CDR3 region has the DNA TGTGCCAGTATGGACTCCTACGAGCAGTACTTC.

This clone turned up a few times. The identical CDR3 is also encoded by other nucleotide sequences in the sample. The CDR3 DNA follows: TGTGCCAGCAGCTTGGCAGGGAACACAGATACGCAGTATTTT. Residues: CASSLAGNTDTQYF. The genes are TRBV7-6 and TRBJ2-3, with D possibly TRBD1 on 5 matching bases. The germline V gene has CDR1 SGHVS and CDR2 FNYEAQ. This CDR3 has 14 residues. V lost 3 bases and J lost 2, with 9 bases in between.

Only a few counts were recorded for this clone. This chain connects TRBV27 to TRBJ1-6, with unresolved D. The CDR3 length is 12 residues. V dropped 6 bases and J dropped 9 bases, with 9 bases sitting between them. Germline V lookup: CDR1 MNHEY, CDR2 SMNVEV (reference sequence). The chain's CDR3 is CASSPYGSPLHF. The CDR3 coding sequence is TGTGCCAGCAGCCCATACGGTTCACCCCTCCACTTT.

A note on this clone: At one end, the junction sequence differs from germline, possibly due to a read error. The DNA of the CDR3 is TGTGCTAGCAGCCAGGGACTAGCCTCTTACGAGCAGTACTTC. Protein: CASSQGLASYEQYF. The chain has TRBV7-7 and TRBJ2-7; TRBD2 agrees at 9 bases. Germline CDR1 reads SSHAT; CDR2 reads FNYEAQ (reference sequence). The CDR3 loop spans 14 amino acids.

The V gene is TRBV6-4, the J gene TRBJ2-1; D not resolved. Germline V gene sequence: CDR1 MRHNA, CDR2 SNTAGT. The CDR3 totals 13 residues. Trimming pared 3 bases from V and 6 bases from J, leaving 9 bases between. The CDR3 nucleotides read TGTGCCAGCAGTGAACCTATCCTCAATGAGCAGTTCTTC. Protein: CASSEPILNEQFF.

This clone was counted between two and nine times. J is TRBJ2-5 and V is TRBV5-6, with TRBD1 matching over 8 bases. From germline, CDR1 is SGHDT and CDR2 YYEEEE. The V and J ends lost 3 bases and 12 bases, in that order; junction bases with no gene match: 7. CDR3 length: 12 amino acids. The CDR3, as DNA: TGTGCCAGCAGCTACCGGGACAGGTGGGAGTACTTC. Protein product: CASSYRDRWEYF. The full variable domain, rest sourced from reference TRBV5-6 and TRBJ2-5, is DAGVTQSPTHLIKTRGQQVTLRCSPKSGHDTVSWYQQALGQGPQFIFQYYEEEERQRGNFPDRFSGHQFPNYSSELNVNALLLGDSALYLCASSYRDRWEYFGPGTRLLVL.

The chain recombines TRBV15 with TRBJ1-2; 11 nucleotides agree with TRBD1. Germline CDR1 reads LNHNV; CDR2 reads YYDKDF (reference sequence). With 0 bases clipped from V and 3 bases from J, the junction kept 3 bases outside the gene matches. The CDR3 loop spans 16 amino acids. The CDR3 region is CATSRDRTGGHYGYTF. The CDR3 coding sequence is TGTGCCACCAGCAGAGATCGGACAGGGGGCCACTATGGCTACACCTTC.

The rearrangement joins TRBV30 to TRBJ2-7, with 7 bases lining up with TRBD1. V shed 0 bases, J shed 2 bases, and the junction held 7 bases outside the gene matches. There are 15 residues in the CDR3. In germline, CDR1 is GTSNPN, CDR2 SVGIG (reference sequence). The CDR3 DNA follows: TGTGCCTGGAGTGTACCCCGACAGGGACCCTACGAGCAGTACTTC. This encodes CAWSVPRQGPYEQYF.

The genes are TRBV7-6 and TRBJ2-2; D is possibly TRBD2 (5 bases). The CDR3 has 18 amino acids. Germline-derived CDR1 and CDR2 are SGHVS and FNYEAQ. With 1 base removed from V and 6 bases from J, the gap between germline ends came to 21 bases. CDR3 DNA sequence: TGTGCCAGCAGCTTAGAATTGTCGGGCGGGCTCGACTCCGGGGAGCTGTTTTTT. Protein: CASSLELSGGLDSGELFF.

The chain uses TRBV6-5 and TRBJ1-5; D perhaps matches TRBD1 (5 bases). The germline V gene has CDR1 MNHEY and CDR2 SVGAGI. The CDR3 has 14 residues. Trimming shortened V by 3 bases and J by 5 bases, and 11 bases separated the two germline ends. The DNA for the CDR3 is TGTGCCAGCAGTTATGGGGCTACGGATCAGCCCCAGCATTTT. Translating it yields CASSYGATDQPQHF.

This clone was seen once. This chain joins TRBV15 and TRBJ2-7, with D tentatively TRBD1 (6 bases). Germline V gene lookup returns CDR1 LNHNV and CDR2 YYDKDF (reference sequence). V dropped 5 bases and J dropped 0 bases, with 17 bases sitting between them. CDR3 length: 16 amino acids. CDR3 protein: CATSEIPRGVSYEQYF. The CDR3 DNA follows: TGTGCCACCAGCGAAATTCCCAGGGGCGTCTCCTACGAGCAGTACTTC.

The gene calls are TRBV28 and TRBJ1-5; TRBD1 agrees at 10 bases. This CDR3 is 15 amino acids long. The V and J ends lost 10 bases and 5 bases, in that order; junction bases with no gene match: 11. CDR1 is MDHEN and CDR2 is SYDVKM in the germline V gene. The DNA for the CDR3 is TGTGCCATCCCCGCGACGGGACAGGGGTATCAGCCCCAGCATTTT. As protein: CAIPATGQGYQPQHF. Filled out from reference TRBV28 and TRBJ1-5, the complete variable domain reads DVKVTQSSRYLVKRTGEKVFLECVQDMDHENMFWYRQDPGLGLRLIYFSYDVKMKEKGDIPEGYSVSREKKERFSLILESASTNQTSMYLCAIPATGQGYQPQHFGDGTRLSIL.

This rearrangement joins TRBV11-2 to TRBJ2-4, with 9 bases lining up with TRBD2. Per the germline V gene, CDR1 is SGHAT and CDR2 is FQNNGV. Losses at the gene ends were 1 base for V and 2 bases for J; bases not matched to a gene: 6. CDR3 length equals 17 residues. The CDR3 sequence: CASSLVVAGGPKNIQYF. Here the CDR3 DNA reads TGTGCCAGCAGCTTAGTCGTTGCGGGGGGGCCCAAAAACATTCAGTACTTC. The whole variable domain, remainder taken from reference TRBV11-2 and TRBJ2-4, is EAGVAQSPRYKIIEKRQSVAFWCNPISGHATLYWYQQILGQGPKLLIQFQNNGVVDDSQLPKDRFSAERLKGVDSTLKIQPAKLEDSAVYLCASSLVVAGGPKNIQYFGAGTRLSVL.

The chain is built from TRBV7-9 and TRBJ2-7; 9 nucleotides line up with TRBD2. Germline V gene sequence: CDR1 SEHNR, CDR2 FQNEAQ (reference sequence). Unmatched junction bases numbered 8, after V lost 6 bases and J lost 5 bases. The CDR3 is 14 amino acids. The CDR3 spells CASRRGGALNEQYF. The DNA of the CDR3 is TGTGCCAGCAGGCGCGGGGGGGCCTTAAACGAGCAGTACTTC.

The chain is built from TRBV5-5 and TRBJ2-2; D possibly corresponds to TRBD2 (5 bases). V lost 4 bases and J 6 bases, leaving 13 bases between the germline ends. Germline values: CDR1 SGHKS, CDR2 YYEKEE (reference sequence). This CDR3 has 14 residues. As DNA, the CDR3 is TGTGCCAGCAGCGACGGGGTTGCGGCCGGGGAGCTGTTTTTT. Protein sequence: CASSDGVAAGELFF.

The rearrangement uses TRBV9 and TRBJ2-5; 10 positions match TRBD2. Germline CDR1 reads SGDLS; CDR2 reads YYNGEE. The CDR3 spans 15 residues. V shed 8 bases and J 2 bases; nucleotides not matched to a gene: 9. CDR3 protein: CASTERGGSQETQYF. In DNA form, the CDR3 reads TGTGCCAGTACTGAGCGGGGGGGTTCGCAAGAGACCCAGTACTTC.